The present entry profiles one TCR beta chain with its context. The junction had 4 bases not matched to a gene; V was cut back by 6 bases and J by 0 bases. The CDR3 sequence is 16 residues long. Looked up from germline, CDR1 is ENHRY and CDR2 is SYGVKD. This record belongs to a study of blood T cell repertoires in COVID-19. Across the whole study: Italy, Spain and the United States were the sources of the convalescent and acute COVID-19 samples. From T cells, B-cell-depleted T cells, or PBMCs came the material, which was cDNA or gDNA.

Per the study methods: Counts of nucleated cells, estimated from reference gene primer amplification, were obtained. Clones were read by immunoSEQ multiplex PCR, and TCRdb kept only the in-frame ones, dropping some. Clone size and V and J calls were adopted from that table, with D and trimming inferred from the DNA. Of 100,000 to 130,000 clones listed, approximately 70% are singletons. Sequences were obtained from peripheral blood. V and J are TRBV10-3 and TRBJ2-3; the match to TRBD2 covers 12 bases. This clonotype originated in a woman between 40 and 50 years old with acute or convalescent COVID-19. The CDR3 DNA reads as TGTGCCATCAGGGAAGGACTAGCGGGGAGCACAGATACGCAGTATTTT. Protein sequence: CAIREGLAGSTDTQYF.